These 24 T cell receptor beta chains were all obtained from the same sample, sequenced in a study of cytomegalovirus exposure and HLA in healthy donors. PCR was performed using 60 Vbeta and 13 Jbeta primers. The repertoire was sequenced with immunoSEQ multiplex PCR; TCRdb's copy has only in-frame clones and lacks some. There are about 190,000 clones in the sample; around 82% occur only once, and less than 2% lies in the top ten. Sequencing was done on a sample of PBMCs. The receptors derive from a man aged 18-30 years in good health and CMV-seronegative.

This clone was counted once. V and J are TRBV19 and TRBJ1-2; 8 positions agree with TRBD1. CDR1 LNHDA and CDR2 SQIVND come from the germline V gene (reference sequence). V lost 7 bases and J lost 2; bases outside the gene matches: 9. The CDR3 is made up of 15 amino acids. The CDR3 reads CASTSDRGLNYGYTF. For the CDR3, the DNA is TGTGCCAGTACGTCTGACAGGGGCCTCAACTATGGCTACACCTTC.

The chain uses TRBV29-1 and TRBJ1-2, with TRBD1 identical over 7 bases. This CDR3 is 14 amino acids long. Germline V gene sequence: CDR1 SQVTM, CDR2 ANQGSEA. The V and J ends lost 5 bases and 2 bases, in that order; junction bases with no gene match: 8. The CDR3 DNA reads as TGCAGCGTTTTACTAGGGACAGCGAACTATGGCTACACCTTC. Translating gives CSVLLGTANYGYTF.

There are a few counts of this clone. The chain employs TRBV5-1 and TRBJ1-3, with 7 nucleotides matching TRBD1. V lost 0 bases and J lost 2; bases outside the gene matches: 2. This CDR3 spans 15 amino acids. Germline CDR1 SGHRS, CDR2 YFSETQ. The CDR3 coding sequence is TGCGCCAGCAGCTTGGCGGGACAGCCTGGAAACACCATATATTTT. Encoded protein: CASSLAGQPGNTIYF.

The chain recombines TRBV5-4 with TRBJ2-7, with D uncertain. CDR1 SGHNT and CDR2 YYREEE come from the germline V gene (reference sequence). The CDR3 extends over 14 amino acids. The V gene lost 0 bases and the J gene lost 2 bases, with 9 bases spanning the gap. The CDR3 reads CASSLVGRTYEQYF. Here the CDR3 DNA reads TGTGCCAGCAGCTTGGTGGGCAGAACCTACGAGCAGTACTTC.

The V and J genes are TRBV27 and TRBJ1-3; D remains ambiguous. The CDR3 sequence is 16 residues long. Germline V lookup: CDR1 MNHEY, CDR2 SMNVEV (reference sequence). V gave up 2 bases and J gave up 0 bases, with 11 bases separating them. Here the CDR3 reads CASSLQEPSSGNTIYF. DNA of the CDR3: TGTGCCAGCAGTTTACAGGAACCATCCTCTGGAAACACCATATATTTT.

The genes are TRBV27 and TRBJ1-1; TRBD1 agrees at 8 bases. J lost 3 bases, V lost 2 bases, and 11 bases had no gene match. This CDR3 has 17 residues. Germline lookup yields CDR1 MNHEY and CDR2 SMNVEV (reference sequence). In DNA form, the CDR3 reads TGTGCCAGCAGTTTAAAAGTCAGGCAGGGGGCATACACTGAAGCTTTCTTT. As protein: CASSLKVRQGAYTEAFF.

The V and J genes are TRBV7-9 and TRBJ2-2; 8 bases line up with TRBD1. In germline, CDR1 is SEHNR, CDR2 FQNEAQ (reference sequence). V lost 5 bases and J lost 5; bases outside the gene matches: 7. The CDR3 length is 15 residues. CDR3 in DNA: TGTGCCAGCAGCCCCCAGGGGGCTGGAACCGGGGAGCTGTTTTTT. Translating it yields CASSPQGAGTGELFF.

The V and J genes are TRBV7-2 and TRBJ1-5; the match to TRBD1 covers 9 bases. The CDR3 has 14 residues. V shed 3 bases, J shed 4 bases, and the junction held 1 base outside the gene matches. The germline V gene encodes CDR1 SGHTA and CDR2 FQGNSA. In DNA, the CDR3 is TGTGCCAGCAGCTTCGGGACAGGGAATCAGCCCCAGCATTTT. It specifies CASSFGTGNQPQHF.

J is TRBJ2-5 and V is TRBV2; 7 nucleotides agree with TRBD1. Matching the DNA end better, TRBJ2-7 makes the J call doubtful. Germline V gene lookup returns CDR1 SNHLY and CDR2 FYNNEI. This CDR3 is 11 amino acids long. The CDR3 sequence: CASTGGYEQYF. CDR3 nucleotide sequence: TGTGCCAGCACAGGGGGTTACGAGCAGTACTTC.

J is TRBJ1-2 and V is TRBV4-3; 7 bases fit TRBD1. V shed 4 bases and J 4 bases; nucleotides not matched to a gene: 9. CDR3 size: 15 residues. CDR1 is LGHNA, CDR2 YSLEER, per germline. CDR3 protein: CASSPTSQGTYGYTF. CDR3 bases: TGCGCCAGCAGCCCCACATCACAGGGGACCTATGGCTACACCTTC.

The rearrangement uses TRBV19 and TRBJ2-5, with a tentative D call TRBD1 (5 bases). The CDR3 runs to 15 residues. Trimming shortened V by 6 bases and J by 4 bases, and 18 bases separated the two germline ends. Germline V gene data show CDR1 as LNHDA and CDR2 as SQIVND (reference sequence). The CDR3 DNA reads TGTGCCAGTAGCCCACAACAGGTGATTGGAGAGACCCAGTACTTC. It translates to CASSPQQVIGETQYF.

J is TRBJ2-1 and V is TRBV5-1; TRBD2 agrees at 12 bases. CDR1 SGHRS and CDR2 YFSETQ come from the germline V gene. V lost 3 bases to trimming and J lost 8 bases; unmatched junction nucleotides: 9. This CDR3 is built from 16 residues. The CDR3 nucleotides read TGCGCCAGCAGCTCTACCGCTAGCGGGGGGGCTCATGAGCAGTTCTTC. Translation: CASSSTASGGAHEQFF.

This clone was counted a single time. The V call is TRBV10-3, the J call TRBJ1-4; 8 positions match TRBD1. There are 17 residues in the CDR3. Trimming cost V 2 bases and J 4 bases; bases outside gene matches: 9. Germline V gene data show CDR1 as ENHRY and CDR2 as SYGVKD. As DNA, the CDR3 is TGTGCCATCAGTGAGACGAGACGGGACAGGATTAATGAAAAACTGTTTTTT. Translated, it gives CAISETRRDRINEKLFF.

This clone has a handful of counts. The rearrangement links TRBV7-9 to TRBJ2-3, with D perhaps matching TRBD2 (5 bases). The ends were cut back, 5 bases at V and 4 bases at J, with 16 bases in the middle. The germline CDR1 and CDR2 sequences are SEHNR and FQNEAQ (reference sequence). The length of the CDR3 is 15 residues. The CDR3 loop reads CASSPSGGYADTQYF. In DNA form, the CDR3 reads TGTGCCAGCAGCCCGTCTGGCGGGTACGCAGATACGCAGTATTTT. The full variable domain, completed using reference TRBV7-9 and TRBJ2-3, is DTGVSQNPRHKITKRGQNVTFRCDPISEHNRLYWYRQTLGQGPEFLTYFQNEAQLEKSRLLSDRFSAERPKGSFSTLEIQRTEQGDSAMYLCASSPSGGYADTQYFGPGTRLTVL.

The chain uses TRBV14 and TRBJ2-1; perhaps TRBD2 as D (5 bases). The CDR3 covers 13 residues. Trimming removed 4 bases from V and 3 bases from J, with 7 bases in between. Germline-derived CDR1 and CDR2 are SGHDN and FVKESK. DNA for the CDR3: TGTGCCAGCAGCCGGGAGTTCTACAATGAGCAGTTCTTC. It yields the protein CASSREFYNEQFF. Full variable domain (outside the CDR3, taken from reference TRBV14 and TRBJ2-1): EAGVTQFPSHSVIEKGQTVTLRCDPISGHDNLYWYRRVMGKEIKFLLHFVKESKQDESGMPNNRFLAERTGGTYSTLKVQPAELEDSGVYFCASSREFYNEQFFGPGTRLTVL.

The J gene is TRBJ2-2, the V gene TRBV2; perhaps TRBD1 as D (6 bases). V gave up 4 bases and J gave up 6 bases, with 9 bases separating them. Per the germline V gene, CDR1 is SNHLY and CDR2 is FYNNEI. The CDR3 is 13 amino acids. The CDR3 is CASSVRTAGELFF. In DNA form, the CDR3 reads TGTGCCAGCAGTGTACGGACAGCCGGGGAGCTGTTTTTT.

The chain links TRBV5-6 to TRBJ1-6; a possible D gene is TRBD1 (6 bases). The CDR3 is 15 residues long. Trimming pared 1 base from V and 6 bases from J, leaving 11 bases between. CDR1 and CDR2 (germline): SGHDT, YYEEEE. CDR3 DNA sequence: TGTGCCAGCAGCTTGTTGAGGGGGACTAATTCACCCCTCCACTTT. Translating it yields CASSLLRGTNSPLHF.

This clone was picked up one time. This chain links TRBV11-3 with TRBJ1-1; possibly TRBD1 for D (5 bases). The V gene lost 5 bases and the J gene lost 5 bases, with 18 bases spanning the gap. The CDR3 loop spans 15 amino acids. Germline CDR1 is SGHNT and CDR2 is YENEEA. Here the CDR3 reads CASSANFGGSTEAFF. CDR3 in DNA: TGTGCCAGCAGCGCCAATTTCGGGGGAAGTACTGAAGCTTTCTTT.

This clone showed up just a few times. The rearrangement links TRBV28 to TRBJ1-2; D gene uncertain. Trimming left V 7 bases short and J 4 bases short, with 7 bases between. There are 11 residues in the CDR3. Looked up from germline, CDR1 is MDHEN and CDR2 is SYDVKM. The CDR3 DNA reads as TGTGCCAGCATGTCCCTCTATGGCTACACCTTC. The encoded protein is CASMSLYGYTF.

The chain recombines TRBV18 with TRBJ2-7; 7 bases match TRBD2. The CDR3 totals 14 residues. The J segment lost 0 bases and the V segment lost 5 bases, leaving 4 bases of the junction unmatched. Germline CDR1 reads KGHSH; CDR2 reads LQKENI. CDR3 sequence reads: CASSRASGSYEQYF. The CDR3 DNA is TGTGCCAGCTCAAGGGCTAGCGGCTCCTACGAGCAGTACTTC.

The table lists this clone with a few counts. The V call is TRBV11-2, the J call TRBJ2-5, with 8 bases that match TRBD1. The CDR3 contains 16 residues. Germline-derived CDR1 and CDR2 are SGHAT and FQNNGV. The V and J ends lost 5 bases and 0 bases, in that order; junction bases with no gene match: 8. The CDR3 spells CASSARDRSYQETQYF. The CDR3 DNA follows: TGTGCCAGCAGCGCTCGGGACAGGTCCTACCAAGAGACCCAGTACTTC. Filled out from reference TRBV11-2 and TRBJ2-5, the complete variable domain reads EAGVAQSPRYKIIEKRQSVAFWCNPISGHATLYWYQQILGQGPKLLIQFQNNGVVDDSQLPKDRFSAERLKGVDSTLKIQPAKLEDSAVYLCASSARDRSYQETQYFGPGTRLLVL.

The V call is TRBV10-3, the J call TRBJ2-1, with TRBD2 as a possible D gene (6 bases). The V and J ends lost 6 bases and 7 bases respectively, with 16 bases between them. Germline values: CDR1 ENHRY, CDR2 SYGVKD. The CDR3 consists of 14 residues. The DNA of the CDR3 is TGTGCCATCAGAACGGAGGGAGTGAATAATGAGCAGTTCTTC. Residues: CAIRTEGVNNEQFF.

The chain carries TRBV27 and TRBJ2-5; the D gene is possibly TRBD2 (6 bases). The CDR3 has 12 residues. Per the germline V gene, CDR1 is MNHEY and CDR2 is SMNVEV (reference sequence). V lost 4 bases and J lost 7, with 10 bases in between. Written as DNA, the CDR3 is TGTGCCAGCAGTTGGGACGGGGGGACCCAGTACTTC. Translation: CASSWDGGTQYF.

This clone was counted once. The chain has TRBV27 and TRBJ2-7; 10 bases map to TRBD2. Germline CDR1 reads MNHEY; CDR2 reads SMNVEV (reference sequence). The junction had 3 bases not matched to a gene; V was cut back by 8 bases and J by 2 bases. The CDR3 runs 13 residues. The CDR3 DNA sequence: TGTGCCAGCCGGCTAGCGGGAGCCTACGAGCAGTACTTC. Its protein product is CASRLAGAYEQYF.